A selection of T cell receptor beta chains follows, all from one sample in a study of prognosis after radiotherapy for stage I lung cancer. TCRdb analysed the multiplex PCR reads with MiXCR anew, one entry per CDR3 protein. This sample yields tens of thousands of distinct CDR3 sequences, of which 30% to 40% are seen a single time; roughly an eighth belongs to the top ten. The starting material was PBMCs, obtained before or after stereotactic body radiation therapy (not recorded which). These receptors were collected from a donor over 45 with non-small cell lung cancer. CDR3s include the opening cysteine and the closing phenylalanine or tryptophan. D genes are given only for firm matches. A clone size is listed for some rows: how often the clone was seen (once, few, many), or a class if it is expanded.

TRBV20-1	NA	many	TRBJ1-2	TGCAGTGCTCAGGACGAGGGGAGGTACTATGGCTACACCTTC	CSAQDEGRYYGYTF
TRBV24-1	NA	few	TRBJ2-1	TGTGCCACCAGTGGCCGGTCCTACCCCCACAATGAGCAGTTCTTC	CATSGRSYPHNEQFF
TRBV9	NA	NA	TRBJ2-2	TGTGCCAGCAGCACTAGGGATGACCCCGGGGAGCTGTTTTTT	CASSTRDDPGELFF
TRBV4-1	NA	many	TRBJ1-1	TGCGCCAGCAGCCAAGAACCGCGACCGGGATTCACTGAAGCTTTCTTT	CASSQEPRPGFTEAFF
TRBV18	TRBD1	many	TRBJ2-7	TGTGCCAGCTCACCCCGACAGGGTGCGGCCGAGCAGTACTTC	CASSPRQGAAEQYF
TRBV4-1	NA	many	TRBJ2-7	TGCGCCAGCAGCCATTTACCTCGCGGCGAGCAGTACTTC	CASSHLPRGEQYF
TRBV6-1	TRBD1	many	TRBJ2-7	TGTGCCAGTGAGACAGGGCACGAGCAGTACTTC	CASETGHEQYF
TRBV28	NA	NA	TRBJ2-2	TGTGCCAGCAGTTCCCGGGGGAAGTACACCGGGGAGCTGTTTTTT	CASSSRGKYTGELFF
TRBV20-1	NA	NA	TRBJ2-1	TGCAGTGCTCACCAGGGCCGCCGCGATGAGCAGTTCTTC	CSAHQGRRDEQFF
TRBV10-2	TRBD1	many	TRBJ2-1	TGCGCCAGCAGCCGGGACAGGGGCTACAATGAGCAGTTCTTC	CASSRDRGYNEQFF
TRBV9	NA	many	TRBJ1-2	TGTGCCAGCAGCGCTTCTGGTGGCTACACCTTC	CASSASGGYTF
TRBV27	NA	many	TRBJ2-7	TGTGCCAGCAGTCGAGGAGGGGACACCGAGCAGTACTTC	CASSRGGDTEQYF
TRBV15	NA	many	TRBJ2-5	TGTGCCACCAGCAGAGATCTTCGGGAGACCCAGTACTTC	CATSRDLRETQYF
TRBV9	TRBD1	many	TRBJ2-3	TGTGCCAGCAGCGCGACAGGGCTTACAGATACGCAGTATTTT	CASSATGLTDTQYF
TRBV19	NA	many	TRBJ1-1	TGTGCCAGTAGTGGTGGACAGTTTATGAACACTGAAGCTTTCTTT	CASSGGQFMNTEAFF
TRBV20-1	NA	many	TRBJ1-1	TGCAGTGCTCCTACCGGGACTCCTAAAGCTTTCTTT	CSAPTGTPKAFF
TRBV5-1	TRBD1	NA	TRBJ2-1	TGCGCCAGCAGCCAGTGGGACAGGAGACAGCACGAGCAGTTCTTC	CASSQWDRRQHEQFF
TRBV5-4	TRBD1	few	TRBJ2-5	TGTGCCAGCAGCGGAAGGACAGGCCCTGGGGAAGAGACCCAGTACTTC	CASSGRTGPGEETQYF
TRBV9	NA	many	TRBJ2-2	TGTGCCAGCAGCGCCAATTTACTAGCCGGGGAGCTGTTTTTT	CASSANLLAGELFF
TRBV6-2/TRBV6-3	NA	NA	TRBJ2-5	TGTGCCAGCAGTTACCTACTAGAGGGGGGGAAAGAGACCCAGTACTTC	CASSYLLEGGKETQYF
TRBV6-9	NA	once	TRBJ1-2	TGTGCCAGCAGTTACTCAGAGGTTGGCTATGGCTACACCTTC	CASSYSEVGYGYTF
TRBV12-3/TRBV12-4	NA	many	TRBJ2-1	TGTGCCAGCACCCCGGTTGGTTCAGGCAGGTCCTACAATGAGCAGTTCTTC	CASTPVGSGRSYNEQFF
TRBV4-1	TRBD1	many	TRBJ2-7	TGCGCCAGCAGCCAAGGTCGAATTGGACAGGGGGCGTTCTACGAGCAGTACTTC	CASSQGRIGQGAFYEQYF
TRBV7-9	NA	many	TRBJ2-1	TGTGCCAGCAGCTTAGAAGGGGACAAAGAGTACAATGAGCAGTTCTTC	CASSLEGDKEYNEQFF
TRBV20-1	TRBD2	NA	TRBJ2-3	TGCAGTACCTTAACACGGCGAGCAGCGGGAGTGATGGATACGCAGTATTTT	CSTLTRRAAGVMDTQYF
TRBV7-9	TRBD1	many	TRBJ1-2	TGTGCCAGCAGCTCTAGCGGCCGGACAGGAGGTGGCTATGGCTACACCTTC	CASSSSGRTGGGYGYTF
TRBV12-3/TRBV12-4	TRBD2	NA	TRBJ2-2	TGTTCCAGCAGTTTCAACTCTGGACTAGCGGGGGGTGGGAACACCGGGGAGCTGTTTTTT	CSSSFNSGLAGGGNTGELFF
TRBV6-1	NA	many	TRBJ2-7	TGTGCCAGCAGTGAAAGGTGGGCAGGGCAAGAGCAGTACTTC	CASSERWAGQEQYF
TRBV2	NA	many	TRBJ2-5	TGTGCCAGCAGTGAAACCCGCGCCTTAGAATTCCAAGAGACCCAGTACTTC	CASSETRALEFQETQYF
TRBV7-8	TRBD1	NA	TRBJ1-1	TGTGCCAGCAGCGTAAGCGGCGGTGGACAGGGCACTGAAGCTTTCTTT	CASSVSGGGQGTEAFF
TRBV2	NA	many	TRBJ2-7	TGTGCCAGCACCGAAGGGTTCCAGCGGGCTTCCTACGAGCAGTACTTC	CASTEGFQRASYEQYF
TRBV28	TRBD1	many	TRBJ1-5	TGTGCCAGCAGTCCACCTCAGGGGGGCAATCAGCCCCAGCATTTT	CASSPPQGGNQPQHF
TRBV6-1	NA	NA	TRBJ2-3	TGTGCCAGCAGGCGGGACAGCTACACAGATACGCAGTATTTT	CASRRDSYTDTQYF
TRBV2	NA	medium-sized	TRBJ2-7	TGTGCCAGCAGTGTTTCAGACGTCTACGAGCAGTACTTC	CASSVSDVYEQYF
TRBV2	TRBD2	NA	TRBJ2-3	TGTGCCAGCAGTCAGGGACTAGCGGGGGGAACAGATACGCAGTATTTT	CASSQGLAGGTDTQYF
TRBV27	NA	many	TRBJ1-4	TGTGCCAGCAGTTGGGGGCAACCTAATGAAAAACTGTTTTTT	CASSWGQPNEKLFF
TRBV7-9	TRBD2	many	TRBJ2-7	TGTGCCAGCTCTCCCTACTTACTAGCGGGGACCTACGAGCAGTACTTC	CASSPYLLAGTYEQYF
TRBV11-2	NA	once	TRBJ1-6	TGTGCCAGCAGCTCCGGGGCCGTGGGCAGTTCACCCCTCCACTTT	CASSSGAVGSSPLHF
TRBV6-4	TRBD2	NA	TRBJ2-1	TGTGCCAGCAGTGTAGCGGGAGACACCTACAATGAGCAGTTCTTC	CASSVAGDTYNEQFF
TRBV6-1	NA	many	TRBJ1-4	TGTGCCAGCAAAGGTGTGGCGGGGTTCGGGGAAAAACTGTTTTTT	CASKGVAGFGEKLFF
TRBV6-5	NA	NA	TRBJ1-6	TGTGCCAGCAGTTACGCCCTAACGGGGGCGAGAGATTCACCCCTCCACTTT	CASSYALTGARDSPLHF
TRBV19	TRBD2	many	TRBJ2-6	TGTGCCAGTAGAGAACGGACCTGGGGGGGCTCTGGGGCCAACGTCCTGACTTTC	CASRERTWGGSGANVLTF
TRBV6-1	NA	NA	TRBJ2-7	TGTGCCAGCATTGACCCCGGGACCGCTTCCTACGAGCAGTACTTC	CASIDPGTASYEQYF